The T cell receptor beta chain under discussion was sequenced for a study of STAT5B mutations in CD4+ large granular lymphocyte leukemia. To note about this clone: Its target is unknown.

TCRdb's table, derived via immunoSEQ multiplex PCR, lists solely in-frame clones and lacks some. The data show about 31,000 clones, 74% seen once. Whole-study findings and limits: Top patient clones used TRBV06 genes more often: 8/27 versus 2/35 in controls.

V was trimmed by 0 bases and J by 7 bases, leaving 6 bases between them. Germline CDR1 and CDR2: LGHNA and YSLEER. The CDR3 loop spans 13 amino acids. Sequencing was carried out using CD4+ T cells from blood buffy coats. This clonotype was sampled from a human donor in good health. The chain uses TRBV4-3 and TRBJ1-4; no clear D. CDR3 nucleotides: TGCGCCAGCAGCCAAGATAGGAGTGAAAAACTGTTTTTT. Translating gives CASSQDRSEKLFF.